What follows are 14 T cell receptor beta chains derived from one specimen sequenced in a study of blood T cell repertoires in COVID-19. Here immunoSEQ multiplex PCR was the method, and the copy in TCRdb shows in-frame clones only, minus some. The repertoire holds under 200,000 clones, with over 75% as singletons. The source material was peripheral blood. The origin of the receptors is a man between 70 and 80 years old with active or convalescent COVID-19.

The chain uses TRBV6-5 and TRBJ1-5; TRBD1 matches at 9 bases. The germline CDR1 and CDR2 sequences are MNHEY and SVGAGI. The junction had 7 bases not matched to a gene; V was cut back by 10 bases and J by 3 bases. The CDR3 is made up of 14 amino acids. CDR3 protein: CATTGGRVNQPQHF. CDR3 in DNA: TGTGCCACAACAGGGGGCAGGGTCAATCAGCCCCAGCATTTT.

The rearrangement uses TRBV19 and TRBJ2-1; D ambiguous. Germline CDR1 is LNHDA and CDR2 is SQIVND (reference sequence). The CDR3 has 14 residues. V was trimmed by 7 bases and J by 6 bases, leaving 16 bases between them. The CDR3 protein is CASKPTANVNEQFF. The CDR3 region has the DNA TGTGCCAGTAAGCCTACAGCTAACGTCAATGAGCAGTTCTTC. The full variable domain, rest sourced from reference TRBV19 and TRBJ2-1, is DGGITQSPKYLFRKEGQNVTLSCEQNLNHDAMYWYRQDPGQGLRLIYYSQIVNDFQKGDIAEGYSVSREKKESFPLTVTSAQKNPTAFYLCASKPTANVNEQFFGPGTRLTVL.

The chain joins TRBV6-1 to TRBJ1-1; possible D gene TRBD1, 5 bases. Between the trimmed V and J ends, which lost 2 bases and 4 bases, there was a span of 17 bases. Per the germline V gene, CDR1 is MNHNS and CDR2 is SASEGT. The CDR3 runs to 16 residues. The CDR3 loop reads CASSEYEAGLGTEAFF. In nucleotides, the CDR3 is TGTGCCAGCAGTGAATATGAAGCAGGGCTGGGCACTGAAGCTTTCTTT.

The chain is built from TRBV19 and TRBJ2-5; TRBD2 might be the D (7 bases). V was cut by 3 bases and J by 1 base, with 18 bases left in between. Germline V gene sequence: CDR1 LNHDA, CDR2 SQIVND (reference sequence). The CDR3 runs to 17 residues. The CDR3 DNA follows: TGTGCCAGTAGTATTGGGGGCACCGGGACTACCCAAGAGACCCAGTACTTC. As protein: CASSIGGTGTTQETQYF.

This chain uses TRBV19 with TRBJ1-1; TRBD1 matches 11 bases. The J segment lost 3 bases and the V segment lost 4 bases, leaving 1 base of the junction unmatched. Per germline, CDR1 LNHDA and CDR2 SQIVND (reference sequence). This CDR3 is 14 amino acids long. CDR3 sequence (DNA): TGTGCCAGTAGTAAGGACAGGGGGCACACTGAAGCTTTCTTT. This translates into CASSKDRGHTEAFF. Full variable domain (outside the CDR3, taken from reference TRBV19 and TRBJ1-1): DGGITQSPKYLFRKEGQNVTLSCEQNLNHDAMYWYRQDPGQGLRLIYYSQIVNDFQKGDIAEGYSVSREKKESFPLTVTSAQKNPTAFYLCASSKDRGHTEAFFGQGTRLTVV.

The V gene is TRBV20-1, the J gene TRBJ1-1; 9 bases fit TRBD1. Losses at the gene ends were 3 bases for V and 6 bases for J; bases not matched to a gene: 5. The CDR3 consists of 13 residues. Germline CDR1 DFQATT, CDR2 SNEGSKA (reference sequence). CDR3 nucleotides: TGCAGTGCTAGTGGGACAGGGTGGTCTGAAGCTTTCTTT. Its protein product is CSASGTGWSEAFF.

The CDR3 loop is CATWTGDGYTF. In nucleotides, the CDR3 is TGCGCCACCTGGACAGGGGATGGCTACACCTTC. The chain uses TRBV10-2 and TRBJ1-2, with TRBD1 matching 9 bases. Germline V gene lookup returns CDR1 WSHSY and CDR2 SAAADI. With V trimmed by 10 bases and J by 6 bases, 3 bases remained unmatched. The CDR3 totals 11 residues.

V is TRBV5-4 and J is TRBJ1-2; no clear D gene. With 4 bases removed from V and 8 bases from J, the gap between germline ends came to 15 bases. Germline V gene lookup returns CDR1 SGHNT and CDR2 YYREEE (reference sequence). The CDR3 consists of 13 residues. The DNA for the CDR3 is TGTGCCAGCAGCCCAACTACTATGTACGGCTACACCTTC. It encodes CASSPTTMYGYTF.

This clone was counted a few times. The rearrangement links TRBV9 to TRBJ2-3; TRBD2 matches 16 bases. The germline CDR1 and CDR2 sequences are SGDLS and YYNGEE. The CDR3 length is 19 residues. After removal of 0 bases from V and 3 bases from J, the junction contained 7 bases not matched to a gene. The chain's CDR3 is CASSVAGTSGRARTDTQYF. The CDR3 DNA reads TGTGCCAGCAGCGTAGCCGGGACTAGCGGGAGGGCCCGGACAGATACGCAGTATTTT. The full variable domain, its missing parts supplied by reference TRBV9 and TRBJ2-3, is DSGVTQTPKHLITATGQRVTLRCSPRSGDLSVYWYQQSLDQGLQFLIQYYNGEERAKGNILERFSAQQFPDLHSELNLSSLELGDSALYFCASSVAGTSGRARTDTQYFGPGTRLTVL.

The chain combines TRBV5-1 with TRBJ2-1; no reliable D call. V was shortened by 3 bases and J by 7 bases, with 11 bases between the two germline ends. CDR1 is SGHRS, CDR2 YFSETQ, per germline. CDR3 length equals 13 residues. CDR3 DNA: TGCGCCAGCAGCTCAAACTCTAAGAATGAGCAGTTCTTC. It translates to CASSSNSKNEQFF. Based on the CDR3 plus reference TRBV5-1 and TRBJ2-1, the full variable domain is KAGVTQTPRYLIKTRGQQVTLSCSPISGHRSVSWYQQTPGQGLQFLFEYFSETQRNKGNFPGRFSGRQFSNSRSEMNVSTLELGDSALYLCASSSNSKNEQFFGPGTRLTVL.

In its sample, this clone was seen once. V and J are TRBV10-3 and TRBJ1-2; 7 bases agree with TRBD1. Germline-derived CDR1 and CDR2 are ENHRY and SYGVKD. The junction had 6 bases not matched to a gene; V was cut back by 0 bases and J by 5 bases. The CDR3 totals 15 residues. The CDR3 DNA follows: TGTGCCATCAGTGAGTCGGTGGGACAGCAATATGGCTACACCTTC. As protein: CAISESVGQQYGYTF.

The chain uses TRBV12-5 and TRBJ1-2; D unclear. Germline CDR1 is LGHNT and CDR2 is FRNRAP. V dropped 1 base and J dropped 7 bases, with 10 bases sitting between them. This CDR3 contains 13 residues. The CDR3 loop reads CASGLESRGGYTF. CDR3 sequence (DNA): TGTGCTAGTGGTTTGGAAAGCCGCGGTGGCTACACCTTC.

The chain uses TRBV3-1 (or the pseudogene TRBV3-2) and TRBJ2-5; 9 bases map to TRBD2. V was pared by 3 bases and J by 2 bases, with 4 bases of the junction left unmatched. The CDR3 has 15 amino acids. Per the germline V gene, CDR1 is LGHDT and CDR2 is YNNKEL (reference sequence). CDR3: CASSQIAGVQETQYF. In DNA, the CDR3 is TGTGCCAGCAGCCAGATAGCGGGAGTGCAAGAGACCCAGTACTTC.

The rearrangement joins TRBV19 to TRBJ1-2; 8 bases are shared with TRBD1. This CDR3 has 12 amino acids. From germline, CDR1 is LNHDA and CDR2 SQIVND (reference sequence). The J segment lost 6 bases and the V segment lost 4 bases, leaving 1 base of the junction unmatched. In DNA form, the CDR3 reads TGTGCCAGTAGTACACAGGGGGATGGCTACACCTTC. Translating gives CASSTQGDGYTF.